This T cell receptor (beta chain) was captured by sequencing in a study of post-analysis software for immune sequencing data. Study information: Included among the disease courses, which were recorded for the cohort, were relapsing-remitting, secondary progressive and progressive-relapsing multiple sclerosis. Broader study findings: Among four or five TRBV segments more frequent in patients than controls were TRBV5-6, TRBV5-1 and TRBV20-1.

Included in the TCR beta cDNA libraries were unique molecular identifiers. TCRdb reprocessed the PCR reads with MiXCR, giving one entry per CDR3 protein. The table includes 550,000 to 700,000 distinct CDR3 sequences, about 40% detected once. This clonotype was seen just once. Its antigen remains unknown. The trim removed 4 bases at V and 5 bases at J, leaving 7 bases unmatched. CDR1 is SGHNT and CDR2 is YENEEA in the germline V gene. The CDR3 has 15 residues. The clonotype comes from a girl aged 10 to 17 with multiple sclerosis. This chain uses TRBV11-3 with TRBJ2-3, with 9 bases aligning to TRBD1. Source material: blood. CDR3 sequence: CASSSGGQGIDTQYF. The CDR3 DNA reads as TGTGCCAGCAGCTCAGGAGGACAGGGGATAGATACGCAGTATTTT.